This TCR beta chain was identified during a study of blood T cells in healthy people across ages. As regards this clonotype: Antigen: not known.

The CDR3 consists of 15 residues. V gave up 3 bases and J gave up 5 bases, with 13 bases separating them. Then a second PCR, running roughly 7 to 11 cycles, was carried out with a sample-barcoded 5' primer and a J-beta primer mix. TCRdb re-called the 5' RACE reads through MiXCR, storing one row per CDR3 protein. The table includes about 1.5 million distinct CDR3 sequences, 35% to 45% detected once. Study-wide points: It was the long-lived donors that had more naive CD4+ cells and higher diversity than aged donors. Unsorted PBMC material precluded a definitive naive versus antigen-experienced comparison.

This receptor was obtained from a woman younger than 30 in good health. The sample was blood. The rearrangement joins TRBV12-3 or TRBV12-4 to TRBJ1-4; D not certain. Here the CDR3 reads CASSFGGIGNEKLFF. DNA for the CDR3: TGTGCCAGCAGTTTTGGCGGAATCGGGAATGAAAAACTGTTTTTT.